The rows below give T cell receptor beta chains drawn from one sample of a study of blood T cell repertoires in COVID-19. Using immunoSEQ multiplex PCR, the repertoire was profiled, and TCRdb retains in-frame clones only, with some absent. This repertoire shows fewer than 250,000 clones, approximately 86% found once; its top ten account for less than 0.75%. Sample: peripheral blood. The origin of the receptors is a man aged 40-50 years with acute or convalescent COVID-19. Each CDR3 is given with its conserved first and last residue. A D gene is named only where the DNA matches it firmly. Clone size, where shown, is once, few, many, or a class for clones that have expanded.

D: -; J: TRBJ1-2; size: -; V: TRBV2; CDR3: CASSEITETYGYTF; DNA: TGTGCCAGCAGCGAAATTACAGAGACCTATGGCTACACCTTC
D: TRBD2; J: TRBJ2-5; size: -; V: TRBV7-2; CDR3: CASSLVEAGRGETQYF; DNA: TGTGCCAGCAGCTTAGTAGAAGCGGGGCGGGGGGAGACCCAGTACTTC
D: TRBD2; J: TRBJ2-3; size: -; V: TRBV9; CDR3: CASSVGTSLLDTQYF; DNA: TGTGCCAGCAGCGTGGGGACTAGTCTATTGGATACGCAGTATTTT
D: -; J: TRBJ1-4; size: -; V: TRBV5-1; CDR3: CASNYDGSEKLFF; DNA: TGCGCCAGCAACTACGACGGGTCTGAAAAACTGTTTTTT
D: TRBD1; J: TRBJ1-6; size: once; V: TRBV5-1; CDR3: CASSRSTGGVGSPLHF; DNA: TGCGCCAGCAGCCGTTCGACAGGGGGAGTAGGTTCACCCCTCCACTTT
D: -; J: TRBJ2-3; size: few; V: TRBV19; CDR3: CASSMGRAYTDTQYF; DNA: TGTGCCAGTAGTATGGGCAGGGCCTACACAGATACGCAGTATTTT
D: TRBD2; J: TRBJ2-5; size: -; V: TRBV28; CDR3: CASSNGGQETQYF; DNA: TGTGCCAGCAGTAACGGGGGGCAAGAGACCCAGTACTTC
D: TRBD2; J: TRBJ2-1; size: -; V: TRBV4-1; CDR3: CASSQEWASGYNEQFF; DNA: TGCGCCAGCAGCCAAGAATGGGCTAGCGGATACAATGAGCAGTTCTTC
D: -; J: TRBJ2-7; size: once; V: TRBV27; CDR3: CASSFRTVWGDEQYF; DNA: TGTGCCAGCAGTTTCAGGACCGTTTGGGGGGACGAGCAGTACTTC
D: TRBD1; J: TRBJ2-7; size: -; V: TRBV6-5; CDR3: CASISTGGEQYF; DNA: TGTGCCAGCATATCCACAGGGGGGGAGCAGTACTTC
D: -; J: TRBJ2-7; size: -; V: TRBV7-2; CDR3: CASSLGGQGSPYEQYF; DNA: TGTGCCAGCAGCTTAGGGGGGCAGGGTTCCCCCTACGAGCAGTACTTC
D: -; J: TRBJ2-1; size: -; V: TRBV27; CDR3: CASSLSQRNEQFF; DNA: TGTGCCAGCAGTTTATCTCAGCGCAATGAGCAGTTCTTC
D: -; J: TRBJ2-1; size: -; V: TRBV4-2; CDR3: CASSQGAFSYNEQFF; DNA: TGTGCCAGCAGCCAAGGGGCCTTCTCCTACAATGAGCAGTTCTTC
D: -; J: TRBJ1-1; size: once; V: TRBV5-4; CDR3: CASSLRAGVNTEAFF; DNA: TGTGCCAGCAGCTTGAGGGCAGGGGTTAACACTGAAGCTTTCTTT
D: -; J: TRBJ2-1; size: -; V: TRBV18; CDR3: CASSPQGNEQFF; DNA: TGTGCCAGCTCACCTCAGGGGAATGAGCAGTTCTTC
D: TRBD2; J: TRBJ2-7; size: -; V: TRBV28; CDR3: CASRGGFEQYF; DNA: TGTGCCAGTCGGGGAGGGTTCGAGCAGTACTTC
D: -; J: TRBJ1-5; size: -; V: TRBV5-6; CDR3: CASSLGGGNGQPQHF; DNA: TGTGCCAGCAGCCTGGGGGGAGGGAATGGGCAGCCCCAGCATTTT
D: TRBD1; J: TRBJ1-2; size: -; V: TRBV5-4; CDR3: CASSLDRGAGYTF; DNA: TGTGCCAGCAGCTTGGACAGGGGGGCTGGCTACACCTTC
D: -; J: TRBJ2-1; size: -; V: TRBV7-2; CDR3: CASSRNGLVGDEQFF; DNA: TGTGCCAGCAGCCGCAACGGTTTGGTAGGGGATGAGCAGTTCTTC
D: -; J: TRBJ2-1; size: -; V: TRBV11-2; CDR3: CASSLFARSNEQFF; DNA: TGTGCCAGCAGCTTATTTGCTCGTAGTAATGAGCAGTTCTTC
D: TRBD1; J: TRBJ1-3; size: -; V: TRBV5-1; CDR3: CASSLWPSGTESSGNTIYF; DNA: TGCGCCAGCAGCTTGTGGCCCTCTGGGACAGAGAGCTCTGGAAACACCATATATTTT
D: -; J: TRBJ2-7; size: -; V: TRBV11-3; CDR3: CASSLGGGHYEQYF; DNA: TGTGCCAGCAGCTTAGGGGGGGGCCACTACGAGCAGTACTTC
D: TRBD1; J: TRBJ2-3; size: -; V: TRBV6-5; CDR3: CASSLRQGKDTQYF; DNA: TGTGCCAGCAGCCTCAGACAGGGGAAAGATACGCAGTATTTT
D: -; J: TRBJ1-2; size: -; V: TRBV24-1; CDR3: CATSEGRAYGYTF; DNA: TGTGCCACCAGTGAGGGCAGGGCCTATGGCTACACCTTC
D: TRBD1; J: TRBJ1-2; size: -; V: TRBV12-3/TRBV12-4; CDR3: CASRLEGAITF; DNA: TGTGCCAGCAGGCTCGAGGGGGCGATCACCTTC
D: TRBD2; J: TRBJ2-2; size: -; V: TRBV13; CDR3: CASSLVVAGAGTGELFF; DNA: TGTGCCAGCAGCTTAGTGGTAGCGGGAGCGGGCACCGGGGAGCTGTTTTTT
D: TRBD1; J: TRBJ2-7; size: -; V: TRBV2; CDR3: CASSGEGRNHRGDF; DNA: TGTGCCAGCAGTGGAGAGGGTCGTAACCACAGGGGGGACTTC
D: -; J: TRBJ2-7; size: -; V: TRBV3-1/TRBV3-2; CDR3: CASSQESWHYEQYF; DNA: TGTGCCAGCAGCCAAGAGTCTTGGCACTACGAGCAGTACTTC
D: TRBD2; J: TRBJ2-1; size: -; V: TRBV6-2/TRBV6-3; CDR3: CASSYPGTSGTNEQFF; DNA: TGTGCCAGCAGTTACCCCGGGACTAGCGGTACCAATGAGCAGTTCTTC
D: -; J: TRBJ2-2; size: -; V: TRBV5-1; CDR3: CASSLTPGDGAGELFF; DNA: TGCGCCAGCAGCTTGACCCCGGGGGATGGCGCCGGGGAGCTGTTTTTT
D: -; J: TRBJ1-4; size: few; V: TRBV13; CDR3: CASSLGLGIRVEKLFF; DNA: TGTGCCAGCAGCTTAGGCCTGGGTATCCGGGTTGAAAAACTGTTTTTT
D: -; J: TRBJ2-7; size: -; V: TRBV2; CDR3: CASVKEGGASYEQYF; DNA: TGTGCCAGCGTAAAGGAGGGGGGGGCCTCCTACGAGCAGTACTTC
D: -; J: TRBJ1-1; size: -; V: TRBV18; CDR3: CASSGQGGGNTEAFF; DNA: TGTGCCAGCTCGGGCCAGGGCGGCGGGAACACTGAAGCTTTCTTT
D: TRBD1; J: TRBJ2-2; size: -; V: TRBV6-5; CDR3: CASTTGVANTGELFF; DNA: TGTGCCAGCACTACAGGGGTGGCGAACACCGGGGAGCTGTTTTTT
D: TRBD1; J: TRBJ1-4; size: once; V: TRBV7-2; CDR3: CASSLPGQAYNEKLFF; DNA: TGTGCCAGCAGCTTACCAGGACAGGCTTATAATGAAAAACTGTTTTTT
D: TRBD1; J: TRBJ1-1; size: few; V: TRBV28; CDR3: CASSLTAGGNTEAFF; DNA: TGTGCCAGCAGTTTAACGGCAGGGGGAAACACTGAAGCTTTCTTT
D: -; J: TRBJ1-1; size: -; V: TRBV19; CDR3: CASSIEGGGNTEAFF; DNA: TGTGCCAGTAGTATTGAGGGCGGGGGAAACACTGAAGCTTTCTTT
D: TRBD1; J: TRBJ2-1; size: -; V: TRBV30; CDR3: CAWSRDRGYNEQFF; DNA: TGTGCCTGGTCCCGGGACAGGGGATACAATGAGCAGTTCTTC
D: TRBD1; J: TRBJ1-4; size: -; V: TRBV6-5; CDR3: CASRKRTGDEKLFF; DNA: TGTGCCAGCAGGAAGAGGACAGGGGATGAAAAACTGTTTTTT
D: TRBD2; J: TRBJ2-1; size: -; V: TRBV7-8; CDR3: CASSIGTSWYNEQFF; DNA: TGTGCCAGCAGCATAGGGACTAGTTGGTACAATGAGCAGTTCTTC
D: -; J: TRBJ1-1; size: -; V: TRBV19; CDR3: CASSRGHLNTEAFF; DNA: TGTGCCAGTAGTAGGGGACACCTGAACACTGAAGCTTTCTTT
D: TRBD1; J: TRBJ1-5; size: -; V: TRBV6-5; CDR3: CASSYSTGLDQPQHF; DNA: TGTGCCAGCAGTTACTCGACAGGGCTGGATCAGCCCCAGCATTTT
D: -; J: TRBJ1-2; size: once; V: TRBV5-1; CDR3: CASSSQGQYYGYTF; DNA: TGCGCCAGCAGCTCTCAGGGGCAATATTATGGCTACACCTTC
D: -; J: TRBJ2-7; size: -; V: TRBV6-5; CDR3: CASSLPGDGSYEQYF; DNA: TGTGCCAGCAGTTTGCCGGGAGACGGGTCCTACGAGCAGTACTTC
D: -; J: TRBJ2-1; size: once; V: TRBV5-1; CDR3: CASSSDLDNEQFF; DNA: TGCGCCAGCAGTTCTGACCTAGACAATGAGCAGTTCTTC
D: -; J: TRBJ2-6; size: -; V: TRBV19; CDR3: CASEPPGDGANVLTF; DNA: TGTGCCAGTGAGCCTCCAGGGGACGGGGCCAACGTCCTGACTTTC
D: TRBD1; J: TRBJ2-3; size: -; V: TRBV5-5; CDR3: CASSLYRGEDTQYF; DNA: TGTGCCAGCAGCTTGTACAGGGGCGAGGATACGCAGTATTTT
D: TRBD1; J: TRBJ2-3; size: -; V: TRBV28; CDR3: CASSSPGQGRDTQYF; DNA: TGTGCCAGCAGTTCCCCGGGACAGGGTCGAGATACGCAGTATTTT